The source of this TCR beta chain is a study of TIL therapy for anti-PD-1-resistant metastatic lung cancer. This clone was recorded only once. The immunoSEQ assay was v3. Profiling relied on immunoSEQ multiplex PCR, and the TCRdb table lists in-frame clones only, not all of them. The sample records 20,000 to 30,000 clones, approximately 77% being singletons. Germline assignment: CDR1 SGHVS and CDR2 FNYEAQ. The CDR3 consists of 17 residues. Trimming cost V 5 bases and J 8 bases, with 27 bases left between them. The time point is: pre-treatment sample, taken before nivolumab and TIL therapy. Most excised metastases sampled were pleural nodules or supraclavicular lymph nodes.

This TCR was recovered from a person aged 25-85 years with non-small cell lung cancer. The sample consisted of tumor tissue, taken at baseline. This chain uses TRBV7-6 with TRBJ1-2; a weak D match, TRBD1 (6 bases). CDR3 region: CASSPGLTRGGGHGYTF. The CDR3 DNA reads as TGTGCCAGCAGCCCCGGCTTGACCAGAGGGGGGGGGCACGGCTACACCTTC.